Listed below are T cell receptor beta chains from one sample, sequenced in a study of cytomegalovirus exposure and HLA in healthy donors. Measured with immunoSEQ multiplex PCR; TCRdb has only the in-frame clones, and not every one. Among 150,000 to 200,000 clones listed, about 71% were seen once. The sample consisted of PBMCs. These receptors all stem from a man aged 45-65 years in good health and CMV-seronegative. Both conserved end residues are part of each CDR3. Fields, in order: J gene, V gene, CDR3 protein.

J gene: TRBJ2-1; V gene: TRBV10-2; CDR3 protein: CASSESYTGVTYNEQFF
J gene: TRBJ2-3; V gene: TRBV27; CDR3 protein: CASKDRSLKDTQYF
J gene: TRBJ2-3; V gene: TRBV9; CDR3 protein: CASSPTSGVSYTQYF
J gene: TRBJ2-5; V gene: TRBV18; CDR3 protein: CASSPMDRLKGETQYF
J gene: TRBJ1-1; V gene: TRBV19; CDR3 protein: CASSITPRDTRASEAFF
J gene: TRBJ1-4; V gene: TRBV4-1; CDR3 protein: CASSRREVNEKLFF
J gene: TRBJ1-1; V gene: TRBV15; CDR3 protein: CATSRHRGQEAFF
J gene: TRBJ1-4; V gene: TRBV5-1; CDR3 protein: CASSLQGATNEKLFF
J gene: TRBJ1-2; V gene: TRBV7-8; CDR3 protein: CASSLGGGNYGYTF
J gene: TRBJ2-7; V gene: TRBV4-1; CDR3 protein: CASSQERGAYEQYF
J gene: TRBJ1-2; V gene: TRBV19; CDR3 protein: CASSLQGGYGYTF
J gene: TRBJ1-1; V gene: TRBV9; CDR3 protein: CASSPTTGIGSTEAFF
J gene: TRBJ1-6; V gene: TRBV2; CDR3 protein: CASMDRGGSPLHF
J gene: TRBJ2-6; V gene: TRBV5-1; CDR3 protein: CASSLGQGVYYGANVLTF
J gene: TRBJ2-7; V gene: TRBV27; CDR3 protein: CASSSNKGYGWYF
J gene: TRBJ2-5; V gene: TRBV19; CDR3 protein: CASSIKGLAGGPRETQYF
J gene: TRBJ1-2; V gene: TRBV5-4; CDR3 protein: CASSPGQGIYGYTF
J gene: TRBJ2-5; V gene: TRBV19; CDR3 protein: CASSTPRGQGKDQYF
J gene: TRBJ2-3; V gene: TRBV11-2; CDR3 protein: CASSLVGGTPHSEYF
J gene: TRBJ2-1; V gene: TRBV6-6; CDR3 protein: CASSYDLAGNEQFF
J gene: TRBJ2-3; V gene: TRBV2; CDR3 protein: CASSEEGQGADTQYF
J gene: TRBJ2-2; V gene: TRBV7-2; CDR3 protein: CASSFPRGTGELFF
J gene: TRBJ2-7; V gene: TRBV10-1; CDR3 protein: CASSESRDFSYEQYF
J gene: TRBJ1-4; V gene: TRBV5-4; CDR3 protein: CASSLRDRGATNEKLFF
J gene: TRBJ2-5; V gene: TRBV4-2; CDR3 protein: CASSQGQQETQYF
J gene: TRBJ1-6; V gene: TRBV28; CDR3 protein: CAISLVFSSYNSPLHF
J gene: TRBJ1-1; V gene: TRBV5-6; CDR3 protein: CASSPGAGQAPSRAFF
J gene: TRBJ1-2; V gene: TRBV18; CDR3 protein: CASSPVGTGTPNYGYTF
J gene: TRBJ2-1; V gene: TRBV5-1; CDR3 protein: CASSDLSGGYLEQFF
J gene: TRBJ1-1; V gene: TRBV7-9; CDR3 protein: CASSLQGALEAFF
J gene: TRBJ1-1; V gene: TRBV10-2; CDR3 protein: CASSNRENTEAFF
J gene: TRBJ2-7; V gene: TRBV5-1; CDR3 protein: CASSLMPGVYEQYF
J gene: TRBJ2-1; V gene: TRBV2; CDR3 protein: CATLQGSNEQFF
J gene: TRBJ2-4; V gene: TRBV28; CDR3 protein: CASSPTGARGNIQYF
J gene: TRBJ2-2; V gene: TRBV7-3; CDR3 protein: CASSSMDRGNTGELFF
J gene: TRBJ1-2; V gene: TRBV7-9; CDR3 protein: CASSHGQGSYGYTF
J gene: TRBJ1-2; V gene: TRBV25-1; CDR3 protein: CASRDRGEQGLGGYTF
J gene: TRBJ2-5; V gene: TRBV5-6; CDR3 protein: CASSRTGLETQYF
J gene: TRBJ1-2; V gene: TRBV9; CDR3 protein: CASSVATGNYGYTF
J gene: TRBJ2-3; V gene: TRBV2; CDR3 protein: CASMVGVSASTDTQYF
J gene: TRBJ2-7; V gene: TRBV7-2; CDR3 protein: CASSLEEGALFEQYF